Sequencing of this T cell receptor (beta chain) was carried out in a study of blood T cell repertoires in COVID-19. Study-level background: Nucleic acid was either cDNA or gDNA, and it came from T cells, B-cell-depleted T cells, or PBMCs.

Seattle patients were enrolled while actively infected and followed longitudinally. The repertoire was sequenced with immunoSEQ multiplex PCR; TCRdb's copy has only in-frame clones and lacks some. The data contain approximately 500,000 clones, roughly nine tenths of them seen just once; the ten biggest clones take up 7.8%. Deletions cut 1 base from V and 4 bases from J, with 11 bases between. The CDR3 runs to 15 residues. CDR1 is LGHDT, CDR2 YNNKEL, per germline (reference sequence). This receptor was identified in a woman aged 45-65 years with COVID-19, enrolled during active disease. The chain combines TRBV3-1 (or the pseudogene TRBV3-2) with TRBJ1-5; the D is unclear. Sequenced material: peripheral blood. Written as DNA, the CDR3 is TGTGCCAGCAGCCAAGCCGGTAGAGCTAATCAGCCCCAGCATTTT. Translation gives CASSQAGRANQPQHF.